This entry describes one T cell receptor (beta chain). As yet, its antigen is unknown. Clones were sequenced by immunoSEQ multiplex PCR, and TCRdb holds only the in-frame ones, with some missing. This table holds 80,000 to 100,000 clones, 80% found once. This record belongs to a study of a mutant IDH1 vaccine in newly diagnosed glioma. Study information: There were 62.5% males and approximately 38% females among treated patients, whose mean age was about 41 years. Most patients had radiochemotherapy with temozolomide before enrollment; others had one alone.

Study findings and constraints: Top-clonotype changes in peripheral T cells seemed unrelated to pseudoprogression.

The CDR3 spans 13 residues. CDR1 is SEHNR, CDR2 FQNEAQ, per germline (reference sequence). V dropped 11 bases and J dropped 5; count of bases not matched to a gene: 9. Regarding time point: baseline, week 1 (first vaccination visit). Specified treatment: pre-vaccination baseline after standard-of-care therapy. This chain joins TRBV7-9 and TRBJ2-3; 8 bases agree with TRBD1. Specimen: PBMCs, collected from a glioma patient treated with radiotherapy, temozolomide or both. This TCR derives from a man aged 40-49 years with glioma. The CDR3 DNA reads TGTGCCCTGGGGCAGGGGGCTGAAGATACGCAGTATTTT. Amino acids: CALGQGAEDTQYF. The full variable domain, completed using reference TRBV7-9 and TRBJ2-3, is DTGVSQNPRHKITKRGQNVTFRCDPISEHNRLYWYRQTLGQGPEFLTYFQNEAQLEKSRLLSDRFSAERPKGSFSTLEIQRTEQGDSAMYLCALGQGAEDTQYFGPGTRLTVL.